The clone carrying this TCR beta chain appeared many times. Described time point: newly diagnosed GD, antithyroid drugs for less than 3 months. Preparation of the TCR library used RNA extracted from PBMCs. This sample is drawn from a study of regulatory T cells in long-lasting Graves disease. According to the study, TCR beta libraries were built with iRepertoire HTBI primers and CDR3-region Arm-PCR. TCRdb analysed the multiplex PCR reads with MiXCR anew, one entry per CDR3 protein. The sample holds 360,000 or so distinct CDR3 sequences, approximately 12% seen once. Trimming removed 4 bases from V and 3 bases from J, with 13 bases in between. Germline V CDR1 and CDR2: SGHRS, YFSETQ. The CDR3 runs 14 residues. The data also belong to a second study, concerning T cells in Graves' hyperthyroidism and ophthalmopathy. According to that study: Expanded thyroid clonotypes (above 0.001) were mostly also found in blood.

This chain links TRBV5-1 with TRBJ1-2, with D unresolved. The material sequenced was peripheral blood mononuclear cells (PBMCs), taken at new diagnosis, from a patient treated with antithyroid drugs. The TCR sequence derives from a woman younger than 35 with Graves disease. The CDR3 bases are TGCGCCAGCAGCCCAGCGGATAGCGACTATGGCTACACCTTC. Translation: CASSPADSDYGYTF.